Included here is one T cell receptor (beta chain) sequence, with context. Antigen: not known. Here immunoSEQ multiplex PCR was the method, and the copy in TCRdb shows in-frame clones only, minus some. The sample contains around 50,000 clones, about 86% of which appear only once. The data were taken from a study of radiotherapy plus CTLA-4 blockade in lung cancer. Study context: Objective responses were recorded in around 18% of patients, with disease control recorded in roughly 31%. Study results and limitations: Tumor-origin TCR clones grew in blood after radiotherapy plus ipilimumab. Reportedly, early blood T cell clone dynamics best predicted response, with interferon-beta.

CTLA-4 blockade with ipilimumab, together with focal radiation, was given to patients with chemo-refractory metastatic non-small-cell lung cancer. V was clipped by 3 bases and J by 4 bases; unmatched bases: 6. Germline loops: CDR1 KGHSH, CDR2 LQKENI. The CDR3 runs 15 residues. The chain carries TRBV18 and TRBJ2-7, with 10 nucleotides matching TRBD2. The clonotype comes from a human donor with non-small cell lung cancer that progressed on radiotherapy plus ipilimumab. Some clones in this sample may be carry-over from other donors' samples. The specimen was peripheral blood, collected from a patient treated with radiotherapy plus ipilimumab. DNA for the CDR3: TGTGCCAGCTCACCGCTAGCGGGAGTTGAGTACGAGCAGTACTTC. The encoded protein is CASSPLAGVEYEQYF.